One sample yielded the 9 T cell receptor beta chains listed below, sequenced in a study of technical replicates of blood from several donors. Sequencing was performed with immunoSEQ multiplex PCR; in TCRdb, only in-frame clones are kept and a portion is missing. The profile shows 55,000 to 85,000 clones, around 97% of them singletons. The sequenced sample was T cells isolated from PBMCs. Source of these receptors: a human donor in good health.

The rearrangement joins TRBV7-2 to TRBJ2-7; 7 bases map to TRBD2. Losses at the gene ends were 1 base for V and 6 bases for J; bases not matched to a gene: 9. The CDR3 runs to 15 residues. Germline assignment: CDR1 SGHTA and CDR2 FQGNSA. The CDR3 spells CASSLVGGGGIEQYF. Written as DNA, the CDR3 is TGTGCCAGCAGCTTAGTGGGCGGCGGGGGTATCGAGCAGTACTTC.

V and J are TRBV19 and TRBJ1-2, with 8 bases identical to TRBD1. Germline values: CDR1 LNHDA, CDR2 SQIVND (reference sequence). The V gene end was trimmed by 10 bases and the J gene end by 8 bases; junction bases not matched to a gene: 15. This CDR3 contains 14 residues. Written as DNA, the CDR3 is TGTGCCACTGAAGGGACAGGAGAAAGTCGGGGCTACACCTTC. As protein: CATEGTGESRGYTF.

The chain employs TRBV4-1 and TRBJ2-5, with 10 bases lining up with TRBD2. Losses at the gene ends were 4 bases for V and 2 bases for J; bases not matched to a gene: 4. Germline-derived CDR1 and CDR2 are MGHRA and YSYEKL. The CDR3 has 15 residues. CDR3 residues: CASSLGTSAQETQYF. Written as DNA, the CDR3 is TGCGCCAGCAGCCTCGGGACTAGCGCACAAGAGACCCAGTACTTC.

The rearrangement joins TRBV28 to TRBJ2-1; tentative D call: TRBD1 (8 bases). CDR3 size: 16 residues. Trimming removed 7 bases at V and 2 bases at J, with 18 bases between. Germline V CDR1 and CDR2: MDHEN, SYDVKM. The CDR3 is CASTPSGTGAYNEQFF. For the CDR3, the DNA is TGTGCCAGCACCCCCAGCGGGACAGGTGCCTACAATGAGCAGTTCTTC.

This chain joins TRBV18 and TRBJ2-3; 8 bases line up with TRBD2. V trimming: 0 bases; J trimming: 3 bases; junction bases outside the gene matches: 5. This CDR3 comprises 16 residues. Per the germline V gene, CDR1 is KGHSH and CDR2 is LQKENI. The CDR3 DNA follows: TGTGCCAGCTCACCACCGGCAGCGGGAGATACAGATACGCAGTATTTT. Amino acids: CASSPPAAGDTDTQYF.

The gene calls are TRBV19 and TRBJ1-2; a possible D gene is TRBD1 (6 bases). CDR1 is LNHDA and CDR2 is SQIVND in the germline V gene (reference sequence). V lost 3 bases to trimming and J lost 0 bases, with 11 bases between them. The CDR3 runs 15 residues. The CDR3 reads CASSIRQEANYGYTF. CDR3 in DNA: TGTGCCAGTAGTATCAGACAGGAAGCTAACTATGGCTACACCTTC.

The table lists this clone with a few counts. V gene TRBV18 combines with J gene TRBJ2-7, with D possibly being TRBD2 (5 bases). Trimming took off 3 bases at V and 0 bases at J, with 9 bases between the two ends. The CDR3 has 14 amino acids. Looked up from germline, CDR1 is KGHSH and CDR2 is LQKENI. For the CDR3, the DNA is TGTGCCAGCTCACCGTCTGGGAGCTCCTACGAGCAGTACTTC. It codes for CASSPSGSSYEQYF.

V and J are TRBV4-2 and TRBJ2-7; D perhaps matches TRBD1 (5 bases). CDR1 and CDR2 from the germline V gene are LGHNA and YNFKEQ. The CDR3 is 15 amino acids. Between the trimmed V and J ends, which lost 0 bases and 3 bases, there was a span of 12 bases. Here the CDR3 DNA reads TGTGCCAGCAGCCAAGATAAAAGGGGTATCTACGAGCAGTACTTC. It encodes CASSQDKRGIYEQYF.

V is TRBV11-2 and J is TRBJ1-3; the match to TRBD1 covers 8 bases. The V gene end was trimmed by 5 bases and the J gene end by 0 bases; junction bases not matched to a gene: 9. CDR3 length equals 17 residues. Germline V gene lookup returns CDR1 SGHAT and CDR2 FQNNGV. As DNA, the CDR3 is TGTGCCAGCAGCCGGACAGGGCTGCCCTACTCTGGAAACACCATATATTTT. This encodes CASSRTGLPYSGNTIYF.